The 27 T cell receptor beta chains in this list originate from one sample, sequenced in a study of shared clonotypes between healthy human individuals. Clones were read by immunoSEQ multiplex PCR, and TCRdb kept only the in-frame ones, dropping some. The sample carries about 1.5 million clones, 98% recorded once. Sequenced input: naive CD4+ T cells sorted from blood. The subset here: CD45RA+ positively selected. These receptors were obtained from a man in his thirties or forties in good health.

The chain employs TRBV5-1 and TRBJ1-2; D uncertain. The CDR3 is made up of 13 amino acids. Trimming took 0 bases from V and 0 from J, leaving 3 bases between them. Germline V gives CDR1 SGHRS, CDR2 YFSETQ. The DNA for the CDR3 is TGCGCCAGCAGCTTGGTGGCTAACTATGGCTACACCTTC. Protein sequence: CASSLVANYGYTF.

The gene calls are TRBV5-4 and TRBJ2-5, with D possibly being TRBD1 or TRBD2 (5 bases each). This CDR3 has 16 amino acids. From germline, CDR1 is SGHNT and CDR2 YYREEE (reference sequence). Trimming took 1 base from V and 3 from J, leaving 16 bases between them. This chain's CDR3 is CASSLRNRQGEETQYF. CDR3 DNA: TGTGCCAGCAGCTTGCGTAATCGGCAGGGAGAAGAGACCCAGTACTTC.

The chain employs TRBV19 and TRBJ2-2; the D is unclear. V was cut by 0 bases and J by 2 bases, with 10 bases left in between. Germline loops: CDR1 LNHDA, CDR2 SQIVND (reference sequence). The CDR3 loop spans 16 amino acids. The CDR3 loop reads CASSIDRTQNTGELFF. As DNA, the CDR3 is TGTGCCAGTAGTATAGACCGGACGCAAAACACCGGGGAGCTGTTTTTT.

The V call is TRBV6-5, the J call TRBJ2-1; TRBD2 aligns across 13 bases. With V trimmed by 6 bases and J by 12 bases, 11 bases remained unmatched. The CDR3 spans 15 residues. In germline, CDR1 is MNHEY, CDR2 SVGAGI. CDR3 residues: CASRTAGTSGNGQFF. CDR3 nucleotides: TGTGCCAGCAGAACAGCCGGGACTAGCGGGAACGGGCAGTTCTTC.

V gene TRBV11-2 combines with J gene TRBJ2-5, with TRBD2 matching 12 bases. Germline trimming cut 3 bases from V and 2 bases from J; bases unmatched to any gene: 7. CDR1 is SGHAT, CDR2 FQNNGV, per germline. This CDR3 contains 17 residues. The CDR3 protein is CASSLRLAGGTQETQYF. The CDR3 DNA is TGTGCCAGCAGCTTGCGGCTAGCGGGAGGGACACAAGAGACCCAGTACTTC.

The V and J genes are TRBV9 and TRBJ2-2; perhaps TRBD2 as D (5 bases). Germline CDR1 and CDR2: SGDLS and YYNGEE. Trimming cost V 0 bases and J 8 bases, with 17 bases left between them. The CDR3 covers 16 residues. The CDR3 DNA follows: TGTGCCAGCAGCGTAGGGCGGGTTTTGGTCTCTGGGGAGCTGTTTTTT. It specifies CASSVGRVLVSGELFF. Together with reference TRBV9 and TRBJ2-2, the CDR3 gives the full variable domain: DSGVTQTPKHLITATGQRVTLRCSPRSGDLSVYWYQQSLDQGLQFLIQYYNGEERAKGNILERFSAQQFPDLHSELNLSSLELGDSALYFCASSVGRVLVSGELFFGEGSRLTVL.

The chain links TRBV5-1 to TRBJ2-7; D may be TRBD1 (6 bases). This CDR3 is built from 14 residues. V was cut by 3 bases and J by 2 bases, with 12 bases left in between. The germline CDR1 and CDR2 sequences are SGHRS and YFSETQ. The CDR3 sequence: CASSSQGFTYEQYF. The CDR3 bases are TGCGCCAGCAGCTCACAGGGTTTCACCTACGAGCAGTACTTC.

The gene calls are TRBV7-8 and TRBJ2-2; D remains unclear. V was shortened by 2 bases and J by 0 bases, with 10 bases between the two germline ends. The CDR3 length is 16 residues. The germline gives CDR1 SGHVS, CDR2 FQNEAQ. This CDR3 is CASSLSTGTNTGELFF. The CDR3 DNA follows: TGTGCCAGCAGCTTAAGTACGGGTACGAACACCGGGGAGCTGTTTTTT.

V usage is TRBV7-9 and J usage is TRBJ2-3, with 9 bases aligning to TRBD2. The V segment lost 1 base and the J segment 5 bases; nucleotides outside the gene matches: 7. There are 16 residues in the CDR3. Looked up from germline, CDR1 is SEHNR and CDR2 is FQNEAQ (reference sequence). The chain's CDR3 is CASSLVLAGAGDTQYF. CDR3 sequence (DNA): TGTGCCAGCAGCTTAGTCTTAGCGGGAGCGGGAGATACGCAGTATTTT.

The rearrangement links TRBV7-2 to TRBJ2-1; D unclear. V was cut by 6 bases and J by 13 bases, with 13 bases left in between. The CDR3 is made up of 11 amino acids. Germline lookup yields CDR1 SGHTA and CDR2 FQGNSA. The DNA for the CDR3 is TGTGCCAGCAGTCCAGGTGGGATACAGTTCTTC. It specifies CASSPGGIQFF.

CDR3 protein: CASNAGTEAFF. CDR3 sequence (DNA): TGTGCCAGCAATGCGGGCACTGAAGCTTTCTTT. The chain has TRBV28 and TRBJ1-1; D is uncertain. In germline, CDR1 is MDHEN, CDR2 SYDVKM. V was pared by 7 bases and J by 4 bases, with 7 bases between. CDR3 length: 11 amino acids.

The chain joins TRBV28 to TRBJ2-6; 9 bases are shared with TRBD1. This CDR3 contains 17 residues. Germline CDR1 MDHEN, CDR2 SYDVKM. V trimming: 8 bases; J trimming: 3 bases; junction bases outside the gene matches: 11. CDR3 in DNA: TGTGCCAGCGGCGTCGGGACAGGGATCTTTGGGGCCAACGTCCTGACTTTC. Protein product: CASGVGTGIFGANVLTF.

The chain couples TRBV18 to TRBJ2-7; D is possibly TRBD2 (5 bases). CDR1 is KGHSH and CDR2 is LQKENI in the germline V gene. The V and J ends lost 4 bases and 0 bases respectively, with 10 bases between them. This CDR3 comprises 14 residues. Here the CDR3 DNA reads TGTGCCAGCTCACTATCGAGGGTCTCCTACGAGCAGTACTTC. This gives the protein CASSLSRVSYEQYF.

The CDR3 region has the DNA TGTGCCAGCAGCGCTAGGACAGGGGTTAACACCGGGGAGCTGTTTTTT. Translation gives CASSARTGVNTGELFF. The V gene is TRBV7-8, the J gene TRBJ2-2, with TRBD1 identical over 9 bases. The ends lost 5 bases at V and 2 bases at J; junction bases unmatched: 6. In germline, CDR1 is SGHVS, CDR2 FQNEAQ. CDR3 size: 16 residues.

This clone has a single count. V gene TRBV5-1 combines with J gene TRBJ2-7; the match to TRBD1 covers 7 bases. Germline V gene data show CDR1 as SGHRS and CDR2 as YFSETQ. CDR3 length: 14 residues. V trimming: 7 bases; J trimming: 3 bases; junction bases outside the gene matches: 10. CDR3 in amino acids: CASGERTGNYEQYF. For the CDR3, the DNA is TGCGCCAGCGGGGAACGGACAGGCAACTACGAGCAGTACTTC.

The chain links TRBV30 to TRBJ1-1; a weak D match, TRBD1 (6 bases). The CDR3 length is 14 residues. V was clipped by 1 base and J by 7 bases, with 16 bases between them. CDR1 is GTSNPN, CDR2 SVGIG, per germline (reference sequence). DNA for the CDR3: TGTGCCTGGAGTGCTATTTTGGGGGCCGGTGAAGCTTTCTTT. Encoded protein: CAWSAILGAGEAFF.

The gene calls are TRBV28 and TRBJ2-1; possibly TRBD1 for D (6 bases). The CDR3 length is 14 residues. The V end was cut by 3 bases, the J end by 9 bases, with 15 bases between. The germline V gene encodes CDR1 MDHEN and CDR2 SYDVKM. CDR3 loop: CASSLLLQGVEQFF. The CDR3 DNA reads TGTGCCAGCAGTTTGTTATTACAGGGAGTTGAGCAGTTCTTC. The whole variable domain, remainder taken from reference TRBV28 and TRBJ2-1, is DVKVTQSSRYLVKRTGEKVFLECVQDMDHENMFWYRQDPGLGLRLIYFSYDVKMKEKGDIPEGYSVSREKKERFSLILESASTNQTSMYLCASSLLLQGVEQFFGPGTRLTVL.

This chain uses TRBV5-1 with TRBJ2-2; TRBD1 matches 7 bases. Germline trimming cut 4 bases from V and 0 bases from J; bases unmatched to any gene: 9. Germline V CDR1 and CDR2: SGHRS, YFSETQ. CDR3 length equals 17 residues. In DNA, the CDR3 is TGCGCCAGCAGCCCGAGGTATGGGACAGCGAACACCGGGGAGCTGTTTTTT. This gives the protein CASSPRYGTANTGELFF.

The chain is built from TRBV14 and TRBJ1-1; 7 nucleotides agree with TRBD1. Germline-derived CDR1 and CDR2 are SGHDN and FVKESK. The CDR3 spans 13 residues. The V segment lost 3 bases and the J segment 5 bases; nucleotides outside the gene matches: 3. This CDR3 is CASSHDRDTEAFF. In DNA form, the CDR3 reads TGTGCCAGCAGCCATGACAGGGATACTGAAGCTTTCTTT.

V usage is TRBV5-6 and J usage is TRBJ1-1; possible D gene TRBD1, 6 bases. The CDR3 runs to 14 residues. With 2 bases removed from V and 6 bases from J, the gap between germline ends came to 14 bases. Germline CDR1 and CDR2: SGHDT and YYEEEE. The CDR3 DNA follows: TGTGCCAGCAGCTTCGGGGGGCGGGCCTCTGAAGCTTTCTTT. It translates to CASSFGGRASEAFF.

The chain links TRBV18 to TRBJ2-7, with TRBD1 matching over 7 bases. The CDR3 has 15 residues. Germline lookup yields CDR1 KGHSH and CDR2 LQKENI. V gave up 3 bases and J gave up 5 bases; unmatched junction bases: 10. CDR3 DNA sequence: TGTGCCAGCTCACCGAAACAGACAGGGTCCAACGAGCAGTACTTC. It encodes CASSPKQTGSNEQYF.

The chain has TRBV19 and TRBJ1-5; 11 bases line up with TRBD1. CDR1 and CDR2 (germline): LNHDA, SQIVND (reference sequence). Unmatched junction bases numbered 4, after V lost 3 bases and J lost 6 bases. The CDR3 sequence is 15 residues long. The CDR3 reads CASSIRDRGIQPQHF. Written as DNA, the CDR3 is TGTGCCAGTAGTATCCGGGACAGGGGGATTCAGCCCCAGCATTTT.

The chain has TRBV28 and TRBJ2-4, with D possibly called TRBD1 or TRBD2 (6 bases each). CDR3 length: 13 residues. Trimming removed 4 bases from V and 16 bases from J, with 20 bases in between. Germline lookup yields CDR1 MDHEN and CDR2 SYDVKM. The CDR3 loop is CASSYNSGASLYF. The DNA of the CDR3 is TGTGCCAGCAGTTACAACTCGGGGGCCTCATTATACTTC.

This chain uses TRBV7-2 with TRBJ1-3; perhaps TRBD1 as D (5 bases). The CDR3 covers 17 residues. CDR1 is SGHTA and CDR2 is FQGNSA in the germline V gene. V shed 6 bases and J shed 0 bases, with 18 bases lying between them. CDR3 amino acids: CASRPTGGTASGNTIYF. The CDR3 DNA follows: TGTGCCAGCAGACCCACCGGGGGGACGGCCTCTGGAAACACCATATATTTT.

CDR3 in amino acids: CASSPQTPATNEKLFF. The CDR3 bases are TGTGCCAGCAGCCCCCAGACCCCCGCAACTAATGAAAAACTGTTTTTT. This chain links TRBV7-2 with TRBJ1-4, with D unresolved. CDR1 and CDR2 (germline): SGHTA, FQGNSA. V lost 5 bases and J 0 bases, leaving 13 bases between the germline ends. The CDR3 is 16 amino acids.

The V and J genes are TRBV10-1 and TRBJ2-7; D is ambiguous. This CDR3 comprises 14 residues. Germline CDR1 reads WNHNN; CDR2 reads SYGVQD (reference sequence). Trimming shortened V by 2 bases and J by 4 bases, and 12 bases separated the two germline ends. CDR3 sequence: CASSEDPGNYEQYF. The CDR3 region has the DNA TGCGCCAGCAGTGAGGATCCAGGAAATTACGAGCAGTACTTC.

The chain employs TRBV2 and TRBJ1-2; unclear D gene. Trimming took off 0 bases at V and 7 bases at J, with 12 bases between the two ends. CDR3 length: 14 residues. From germline, CDR1 is SNHLY and CDR2 FYNNEI. CDR3: CASSEAGGQFGYTF. The CDR3, as DNA: TGTGCCAGCAGTGAAGCAGGCGGGCAATTTGGCTACACCTTC. Drawing the rest from reference TRBV2 and TRBJ1-2, the complete variable domain is EPEVTQTPSHQVTQMGQEVILRCVPISNHLYFYWYRQILGQKVEFLVSFYNNEISEKSEIFDDQFSVERPDGSNFTLKIRSTKLEDSAMYFCASSEAGGQFGYTFGSGTRLTVV.